What follows are 27 T cell receptor beta chains derived from one specimen sequenced in a study of immune evolution from preneoplasia to lung adenocarcinoma. Repertoires were generated with immunoSEQ multiplex PCR, while TCRdb's copy carries only in-frame clones and drops some. The data contain roughly 3,900 clones, around 80% of them singletons. Sequences were obtained from FFPE invasive lung adenocarcinoma tissue. The receptors come from a person in their 70s with invasive lung adenocarcinoma. Some clones in this sample may be carry-over from other donors' samples.

V gene TRBV7-6 combines with J gene TRBJ1-3, with D unclear. The CDR3 is made up of 14 amino acids. The V gene lost 5 bases and the J gene lost 2 bases, with 10 bases spanning the gap. Germline V gives CDR1 SGHVS, CDR2 FNYEAQ. CDR3: CASSPTPAGNTIYF. The CDR3 DNA follows: TGTGCCAGCAGCCCGACTCCCGCTGGAAACACCATATATTTT.

This clone was observed a single time. The chain recombines TRBV28 with TRBJ1-5; 7 bases map to TRBD1. The germline CDR1 and CDR2 sequences are MDHEN and SYDVKM. Losses at the gene ends were 5 bases for V and 6 bases for J; bases not matched to a gene: 10. The CDR3 contains 15 residues. DNA of the CDR3: TGTGCCAGCAGTCCGGAGAGGGGGCCAAGTCAGCCCCAGCATTTT. Translated: CASSPERGPSQPQHF.

The chain has TRBV29-1 and TRBJ2-7; D may match TRBD1 or TRBD2 (5 bases each). The CDR3 extends over 14 amino acids. Trimming took 4 bases from V and 4 from J, leaving 17 bases between them. The V gene's germline CDR1 is SQVTM and CDR2 ANQGSEA. CDR3 sequence reads: CSVGWGPEFYEQYF. Here the CDR3 DNA reads TGCAGCGTTGGGTGGGGACCGGAATTTTACGAGCAGTACTTC.

The rearrangement uses TRBV5-1 and TRBJ2-2; TRBD1 matches 7 bases. The CDR3 has 17 amino acids. In germline, CDR1 is SGHRS, CDR2 YFSETQ. The V and J ends lost 4 bases and 0 bases, in that order; junction bases with no gene match: 9. The DNA for the CDR3 is TGCGCCAGCAGCCCAGGGGGTGCGGGTTCGAACACCGGGGAGCTGTTTTTT. It codes for CASSPGGAGSNTGELFF.

This clone was observed a few times. The rearrangement joins TRBV12-5 to TRBJ1-1, with unresolved D. The length of the CDR3 is 11 residues. Germline CDR1 LGHNT, CDR2 FRNRAP. V was cut by 6 bases and J by 6 bases, with 8 bases left in between. The CDR3 region is CASGVNAEAFF. DNA for the CDR3: TGTGCTAGTGGCGTTAATGCTGAAGCTTTCTTT.

This clone was detected only a few times. This sample includes further DNA sequences coding for the same CDR3. CDR3 residues: CASSPPGGDRFTF. The CDR3 DNA is TGTGCCAGCTCACCACCGGGGGGCGACCGGTTCACCTTC. The chain has TRBV18 and TRBJ1-2; tentatively, D is TRBD1 (6 bases). The ends were cut back, 0 bases at V and 13 bases at J, with 15 bases in the middle. The CDR3 has 13 amino acids. Germline CDR1 is KGHSH and CDR2 is LQKENI.

The chain carries TRBV5-6 and TRBJ2-5; 7 bases fit TRBD1. CDR3 length equals 17 residues. V was pared by 0 bases and J by 2 bases, with 10 bases of the junction left unmatched. Per the germline V gene, CDR1 is SGHDT and CDR2 is YYEEEE. The CDR3 here is CASSLDWAYRGQETQYF. For the CDR3, the DNA is TGTGCCAGCAGCTTGGATTGGGCCTACAGGGGACAAGAGACCCAGTACTTC.

The chain joins TRBV30 to TRBJ2-7; TRBD1 agrees at 8 bases. V lost 4 bases and J lost 0; bases outside the gene matches: 2. Germline CDR1 is GTSNPN and CDR2 is SVGIG (reference sequence). The CDR3 has 13 residues. The CDR3: CAWTGQDSYEQYF. In DNA form, the CDR3 reads TGTGCCTGGACGGGACAGGACTCCTACGAGCAGTACTTC. Together with reference TRBV30 and TRBJ2-7, the CDR3 gives the full variable domain: SQTIHQWPATLVQPVGSPLSLECTVEGTSNPNLYWYRQAAGRGLQLLFYSVGIGQISSEVPQNLSASRPQDRQFILSSKKLLLSDSGFYLCAWTGQDSYEQYFGPGTRLTVT.

The CDR3 loop reads CASSLAGGNNEQFF. The CDR3 nucleotides read TGTGCCAGTAGCCTAGCGGGAGGTAACAATGAGCAGTTCTTC. This sequence joins TRBV19 and TRBJ2-1; TRBD2 matches at 11 bases. The CDR3 runs to 14 residues. V was clipped by 6 bases and J by 5 bases; unmatched bases: 3. CDR1 and CDR2 (germline): LNHDA, SQIVND (reference sequence).

This clone was recorded once. The rearrangement links TRBV6-5 to TRBJ2-2, with D unresolved. CDR3 size: 13 residues. Germline loops: CDR1 MNHEY, CDR2 SVGAGI. V was clipped by 6 bases and J by 8 bases, with 13 bases between them. CDR3: CASSKPIRGELFF. The CDR3 DNA follows: TGTGCCAGCAGCAAACCCATAAGGGGGGAGCTGTTTTTT.

The rearrangement joins TRBV10-1 to TRBJ2-2, with TRBD1 as a possible D gene (6 bases). Trimming removed 3 bases from V and 2 bases from J, with 16 bases in between. This CDR3 contains 17 residues. In germline, CDR1 is WNHNN, CDR2 SYGVQD (reference sequence). The CDR3 bases are TGCGCCAGCAGTGAAAGGGTCTGGGGGCAAAACACCGGGGAGCTGTTTTTT. This sequence encodes CASSERVWGQNTGELFF.

This clone was counted between two and nine times. This chain connects TRBV7-3 to TRBJ2-5; D not resolved. Germline V gene sequence: CDR1 SGHTA, CDR2 FQGTGA. The CDR3 is 14 amino acids. Between the trimmed V and J ends, which lost 0 bases and 5 bases, there was a span of 10 bases. The CDR3 sequence is CASSLTVGSETQYF. The CDR3 DNA is TGTGCCAGCAGCTTAACGGTCGGTAGCGAGACCCAGTACTTC.

This chain links TRBV5-1 with TRBJ1-1, with unresolved D. V was pared by 4 bases and J by 1 base, with 8 bases between. The CDR3 has 13 residues. Germline values: CDR1 SGHRS, CDR2 YFSETQ. The DNA of the CDR3 is TGCGCCAGCAGCCACGACGGGAACACTGAAGCTTTCTTT. Its protein is CASSHDGNTEAFF.

The gene calls are TRBV7-6 and TRBJ2-7; D is perhaps TRBD2 (6 bases). Trimming left V 5 bases short and J 9 bases short, with 14 bases between. Germline loops: CDR1 SGHVS, CDR2 FNYEAQ. CDR3 size: 12 residues. The CDR3 bases are TGTGCCAGCAGCCCGCAGGAGGGGTCGCAGTACTTC. Amino acids: CASSPQEGSQYF.

The gene calls are TRBV29-1 and TRBJ2-7; the match to TRBD2 covers 11 bases. Looked up from germline, CDR1 is SQVTM and CDR2 is ANQGSEA. This CDR3 has 13 amino acids. Germline trimming cut 3 bases from V and 6 bases from J; bases unmatched to any gene: 4. The CDR3: CSVDTLAGVEQYF. The CDR3 nucleotides read TGCAGCGTTGACACACTAGCGGGAGTCGAGCAGTACTTC.

This chain's CDR3 is CASSVASGRSAFSEQFF. In DNA, the CDR3 is TGTGCCAGCAGCGTAGCTTCGGGTCGGAGCGCTTTTTCCGAGCAGTTCTTC. The gene calls are TRBV9 and TRBJ2-1; D unclear. V was cut by 0 bases and J by 10 bases, with 23 bases left in between. The CDR3 is made up of 17 amino acids. Germline-derived CDR1 and CDR2 are SGDLS and YYNGEE.

CDR3 in amino acids: CAWRTGGPNEQFF. CDR3 nucleotides: TGTGCCTGGAGGACAGGGGGCCCCAATGAGCAGTTCTTC. The chain links TRBV30 to TRBJ2-1, with 10 bases lining up with TRBD1. The CDR3 is 13 amino acids. Germline trimming cut 3 bases from V and 6 bases from J; bases unmatched to any gene: 2. Per germline, CDR1 GTSNPN and CDR2 SVGIG (reference sequence). The full variable domain, its missing parts supplied by reference TRBV30 and TRBJ2-1, is SQTIHQWPATLVQPVGSPLSLECTVEGTSNPNLYWYRQAAGRGLQLLFYSVGIGQISSEVPQNLSASRPQDRQFILSSKKLLLSDSGFYLCAWRTGGPNEQFFGPGTRLTVL.

This clone was seen only once. The chain combines TRBV19 with TRBJ2-7; 11 bases are a match to TRBD1. Germline CDR1 LNHDA, CDR2 SQIVND (reference sequence). The CDR3 consists of 15 residues. V was clipped by 4 bases and J by 8 bases; unmatched bases: 10. The CDR3 nucleotides are TGTGCCAGTAGTAGCGCGGGACAGGGGGAAGCCCAGCAGTACTTC. Translation: CASSSAGQGEAQQYF.

In its sample, this clone was seen a few times. This rearrangement joins TRBV25-1 to TRBJ2-5; D may match TRBD1 or TRBD2 (6 bases each). The V gene lost 6 bases and the J gene lost 2 bases, with 13 bases spanning the gap. CDR1 MGHDK and CDR2 SYGVNS come from the germline V gene. The CDR3 totals 14 residues. CDR3 in DNA: TGTGCCAGCAGGGGGGGTGGACAGCAAGAGACCCAGTACTTC. It encodes CASRGGGQQETQYF. The variable domain in full, with the rest retrieved from reference TRBV25-1 and TRBJ2-5, is EADIYQTPRYLVIGTGKKITLECSQTMGHDKMYWYQQDPGMELHLIHYSYGVNSTEKGDLSSESTVSRIRTEHFPLTLESARPSHTSQYLCASRGGGQQETQYFGPGTRLLVL.

V gene TRBV6-1 combines with J gene TRBJ1-5; D is perhaps TRBD1 (5 bases). CDR1 is MNHNS and CDR2 is SASEGT in the germline V gene. The CDR3 length is 17 residues. The V end was cut by 4 bases, the J end by 0 bases, with 16 bases between. CDR3 nucleotides: TGTGCCAGCAGTGTGTTCTCCGAAGGGGTTAGCAATCAGCCCCAGCATTTT. Translating gives CASSVFSEGVSNQPQHF.

The J gene is TRBJ1-4, the V gene TRBV5-5; no firm D call. The CDR3 is 15 amino acids. Germline V gives CDR1 SGHKS, CDR2 YYEKEE (reference sequence). Deletions cut 0 bases from V and 0 bases from J, with 6 bases between. The CDR3 DNA sequence: TGTGCCAGCAGCTTGGGATGGGCAACTAATGAAAAACTGTTTTTT. Translating gives CASSLGWATNEKLFF.

This clone turned up a few times. This chain uses TRBV7-3 with TRBJ2-1; 14 bases map to TRBD2. CDR1 and CDR2 from the germline V gene are SGHTA and FQGTGA. With 4 bases clipped from V and 7 bases from J, the junction kept 15 bases outside the gene matches. This CDR3 contains 19 residues. The CDR3 DNA is TGTGCCAGCAGCTCGTGGGGGACTAGCGGGAGTAGGGCAGATAATGAGCAGTTCTTC. This encodes CASSSWGTSGSRADNEQFF.

The genes are TRBV29-1 and TRBJ2-3; 9 bases are shared with TRBD1. Trimming took 6 bases from V and 10 from J; bases not matched to a gene: 11. This CDR3 spans 13 amino acids. The V gene's germline CDR1 is SQVTM and CDR2 ANQGSEA. The CDR3 DNA sequence: TGCAGCGTAGAGCCACAGGGGGCTGGAGCGCAGTATTTT. Encoded protein: CSVEPQGAGAQYF.

The J gene is TRBJ2-4, the V gene TRBV5-4; D is ambiguous. Germline V gene sequence: CDR1 SGHNT, CDR2 YYREEE (reference sequence). The CDR3 is 16 amino acids. V was cut by 3 bases and J by 0 bases, with 13 bases left in between. CDR3 nucleotides: TGTGCCAGCAGCTCTCGGACCGGGCTAGCCAAAAACATTCAGTACTTC. This sequence encodes CASSSRTGLAKNIQYF.

The V call is TRBV7-2, the J call TRBJ2-2; D ambiguous. Germline values: CDR1 SGHTA, CDR2 FQGNSA. CDR3 length equals 14 residues. V dropped 5 bases and J dropped 5 bases, with 12 bases sitting between them. The CDR3 sequence is CASSPLSRTGELFF. The CDR3 region has the DNA TGTGCCAGCAGCCCCTTATCGAGGACCGGGGAGCTGTTTTTT. The complete variable domain, with remaining parts taken from reference TRBV7-2 and TRBJ2-2, reads GAGVSQSPSNKVTEKGKDVELRCDPISGHTALYWYRQSLGQGLEFLIYFQGNSAPDKSGLPSDRFSAERTGGSVSTLTIQRTQQEDSAVYLCASSPLSRTGELFFGEGSRLTVL.

V gene TRBV4-1 combines with J gene TRBJ2-2; D remains ambiguous. The germline gives CDR1 MGHRA, CDR2 YSYEKL. CDR3 size: 14 residues. The V gene lost 1 base and the J gene lost 4 bases, with 7 bases spanning the gap. In nucleotides, the CDR3 is TGCGCCAGCAGCCAAGGTGACGGCACCGGGGAGCTGTTTTTT. Protein product: CASSQGDGTGELFF.

This clone was seen more than once but under ten times. The chain joins TRBV2 to TRBJ2-2; 7 nucleotides line up with TRBD1. The CDR3 is 14 amino acids. In germline, CDR1 is SNHLY, CDR2 FYNNEI. Trimming cost V 6 bases and J 5 bases; bases outside gene matches: 6. In DNA, the CDR3 is TGTGCCAGCAGAGAGAGACAGGGTACCGGGGAGCTGTTTTTT. Its translation: CASRERQGTGELFF. The whole variable domain, remainder taken from reference TRBV2 and TRBJ2-2, is EPEVTQTPSHQVTQMGQEVILRCVPISNHLYFYWYRQILGQKVEFLVSFYNNEISEKSEIFDDQFSVERPDGSNFTLKIRSTKLEDSAMYFCASRERQGTGELFFGEGSRLTVL.